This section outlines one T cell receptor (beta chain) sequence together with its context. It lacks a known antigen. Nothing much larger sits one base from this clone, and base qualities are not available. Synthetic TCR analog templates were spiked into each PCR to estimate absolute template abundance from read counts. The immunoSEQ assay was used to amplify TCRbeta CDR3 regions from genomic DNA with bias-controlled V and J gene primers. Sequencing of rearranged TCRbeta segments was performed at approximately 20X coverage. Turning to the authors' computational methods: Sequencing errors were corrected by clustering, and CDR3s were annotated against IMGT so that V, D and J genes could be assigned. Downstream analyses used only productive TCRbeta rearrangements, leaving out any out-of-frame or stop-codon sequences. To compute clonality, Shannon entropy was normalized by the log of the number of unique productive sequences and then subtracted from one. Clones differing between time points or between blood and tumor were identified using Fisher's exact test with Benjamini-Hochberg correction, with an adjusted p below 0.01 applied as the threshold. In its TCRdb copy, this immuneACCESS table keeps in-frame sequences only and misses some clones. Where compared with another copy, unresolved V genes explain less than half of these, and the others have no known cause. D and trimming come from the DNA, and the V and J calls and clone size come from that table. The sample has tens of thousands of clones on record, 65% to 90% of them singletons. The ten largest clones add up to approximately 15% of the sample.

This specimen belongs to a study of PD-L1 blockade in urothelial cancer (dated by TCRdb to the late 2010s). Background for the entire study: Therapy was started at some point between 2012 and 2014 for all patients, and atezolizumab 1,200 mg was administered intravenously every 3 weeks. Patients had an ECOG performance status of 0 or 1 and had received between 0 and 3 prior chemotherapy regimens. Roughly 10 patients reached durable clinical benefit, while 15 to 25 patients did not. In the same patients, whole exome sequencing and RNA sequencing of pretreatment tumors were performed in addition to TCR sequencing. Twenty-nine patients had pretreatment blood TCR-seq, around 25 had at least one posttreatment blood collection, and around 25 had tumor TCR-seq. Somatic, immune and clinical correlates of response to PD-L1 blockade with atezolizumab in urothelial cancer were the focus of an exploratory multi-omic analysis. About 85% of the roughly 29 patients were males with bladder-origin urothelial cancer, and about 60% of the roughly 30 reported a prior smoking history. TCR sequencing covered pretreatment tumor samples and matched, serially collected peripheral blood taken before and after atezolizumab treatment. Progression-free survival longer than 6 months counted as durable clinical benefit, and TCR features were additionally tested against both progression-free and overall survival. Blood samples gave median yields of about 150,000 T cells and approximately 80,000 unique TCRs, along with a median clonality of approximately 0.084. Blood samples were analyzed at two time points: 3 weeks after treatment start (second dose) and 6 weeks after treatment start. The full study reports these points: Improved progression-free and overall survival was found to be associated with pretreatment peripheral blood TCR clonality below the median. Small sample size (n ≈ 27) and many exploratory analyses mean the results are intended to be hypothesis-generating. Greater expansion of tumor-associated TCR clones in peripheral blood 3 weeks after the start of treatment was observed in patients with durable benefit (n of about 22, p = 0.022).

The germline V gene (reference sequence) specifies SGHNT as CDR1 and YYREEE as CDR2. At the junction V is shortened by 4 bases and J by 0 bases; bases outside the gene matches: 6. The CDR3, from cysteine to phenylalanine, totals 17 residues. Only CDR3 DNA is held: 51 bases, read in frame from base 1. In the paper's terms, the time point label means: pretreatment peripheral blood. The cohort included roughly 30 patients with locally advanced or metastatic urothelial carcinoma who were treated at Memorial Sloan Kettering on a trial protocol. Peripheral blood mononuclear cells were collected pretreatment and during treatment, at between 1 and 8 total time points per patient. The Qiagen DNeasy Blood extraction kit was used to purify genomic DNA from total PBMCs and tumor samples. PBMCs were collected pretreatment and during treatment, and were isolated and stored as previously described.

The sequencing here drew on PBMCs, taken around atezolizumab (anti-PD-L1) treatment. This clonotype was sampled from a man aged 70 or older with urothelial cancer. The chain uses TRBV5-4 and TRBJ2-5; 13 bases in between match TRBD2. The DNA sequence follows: TGTGCCAGCAGCCCTGGGACTAGCGGGGTGTACCAAGAGACCCAGTACTTC. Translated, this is CASSPGTSGVYQETQYF.